The clone carrying this T cell receptor beta chain was picked up a small number of times. The target antigen is unknown. These data are taken from a study of T cell responses to AZD1222 COVID-19 vaccine. Study-level results: At 160-218 and 743-854, vaccine-associated CD4 TCRs were dominant, and they spanned spike. Two AZD1222 doses significantly raised spike-specific TCR breadth and depth over controls. The number of AZD1222 recipients seropositive at baseline was only 5 to 7.

The junction had 1 base not matched to a gene; V was cut back by 9 bases and J by 3 bases. CDR1 SEHNR and CDR2 FQNEAQ come from the germline V gene (reference sequence). The length of the CDR3 is 12 residues. Profiled with immunoSEQ multiplex PCR; TCRdb holds only in-frame clones, not every one. Counted here are about 140,000 clones, about 94% occurring once; the ten biggest clones make up roughly 4%. This specimen consisted of peripheral blood, obtained 28 days after the second AZD1222 dose. This sequence joins TRBV7-9 and TRBJ1-5; 8 nucleotides agree with TRBD1. The sequence came from an adult who received the AZD1222 COVID-19 vaccine. The CDR3 region has the DNA TGTGCCAGTCAGGGGGCCAATCAGCCCCAGCATTTT. This gives the protein CASQGANQPQHF. The full variable domain, its missing parts supplied by reference TRBV7-9 and TRBJ1-5, is DTGVSQNPRHKITKRGQNVTFRCDPISEHNRLYWYRQTLGQGPEFLTYFQNEAQLEKSRLLSDRFSAERPKGSFSTLEIQRTEQGDSAMYLCASQGANQPQHFGDGTRLSIL.